The table lists the clone carrying this T cell receptor beta chain with a few counts. Its antigen is undetermined. This entry belongs to a study of T-cell memory formation after mild COVID-19. The study's findings and limits: Most CD4+ clones that shrank were in CM and EM, while CD8+ ones turned up in EMRA. In pre-infection memory, a portion of responding clones appeared, which suggested that cross-reactive memory joined.

TCRdb re-analysed the 5' RACE reads in MiXCR, keeping a single row per CDR3 protein. The sample holds 210,000 or so distinct CDR3 sequences, more than 9% seen once. The CDR3 spans 14 residues. From germline, CDR1 is LGHNA and CDR2 YSLEER. The V segment lost 4 bases and the J segment 7 bases; nucleotides outside the gene matches: 9. The chain couples TRBV4-3 to TRBJ1-1; 7 bases match TRBD1. The TCR originated in a man between 18 and 35 years old who had mild COVID-19 (a few samples of this study predate the infection). Cell type and time point are not known. Sequencing input: PBMCs or a T cell subset sorted from them (not recorded which). CDR3 nucleotide sequence: TGCGCCAGCAGCCGAGACCCCGGGACAGATGAAGCTTTCTTT. Protein sequence: CASSRDPGTDEAFF.